This T cell receptor beta chain emerged from a study of cytomegalovirus exposure and HLA in healthy donors. Study details: A previous analysis identified 95 million to 120 million unique TCR beta sequences derived from approximately 190 million T cells.

Vbeta (60) and Jbeta (13) primers were used in the PCR. TCRdb's copy holds only in-frame clones and misses some; the assay was immunoSEQ multiplex PCR. The sample shows 75,000 to 100,000 clones, 70% to 80% of them seen only once. Whole-study results and caveats: Later genetic work tied a missense DCLRE1C variant to beta-chain V and J trimming.

In the case of this clone: Its target is unknown.

Trimming cost V 1 base and J 1 base; bases outside gene matches: 3. The CDR3 sequence is 15 residues long. CDR1 is SEHNR and CDR2 is FQNEAQ in the germline V gene (reference sequence). This TCR was recovered from a man younger than 30 in good health and CMV-seropositive. V usage is TRBV7-9 and J usage is TRBJ2-5; 7 nucleotides line up with TRBD2. Sequencing was performed on PBMCs. CDR3 nucleotide sequence: TGTGCCAGCAGCTTAGGGACTAGTGGCCAAGAGACCCAGTACTTC. Protein sequence: CASSLGTSGQETQYF.